The clone carrying this TCR beta chain was counted only a few times. Its antigen is not known. This entry belongs to a study of metastatic and nonmetastatic thyroid tumors. The wider study: The comparison covered peripheral blood and tumor or nodule tissue in malignant and benign thyroid patients. Study results and caveats: The reported finding was significantly higher TCR beta diversity in malignant thyroid tumors relative to benign nodules, in blood and tumor.

Treatment of any kind had been given to no patient before thyroid surgery. There are 15 residues in the CDR3. Trimming took 7 bases from V and 2 from J, leaving 17 bases between them. From germline, CDR1 is MNHEY and CDR2 SMNVEV (reference sequence). Authors' processing steps: Between-group CDR3 differences, defined by clinicopathological status, yielded a distant-metastasis classifier for papillary thyroid cancer. MiXCR was used by TCRdb to re-call the PCR reads. These V and J calls are TCRdb output, not the study's own analysis. The data contain over 20,000 clones, 25% to 30% of them singletons. The sequence was collected from a male donor with papillary thyroid cancer or a benign thyroid nodule (not recorded which). Some clones in this sample may be carry-over from other donors' samples. This rearrangement joins TRBV27 to TRBJ1-1; maybe TRBD1 (6 bases). The sequencing input was tumor tissue. CDR3 sequence: CASNPLKGVNTEAFF. The CDR3, as DNA: TGTGCCAGCAACCCTCTAAAGGGGGTTAACACTGAAGCTTTCTTT.